This T cell receptor beta chain was found in a study of T cell repertoires in cytomegalovirus infection. In this sample, this clonotype turned up a few times. Germline lookup yields CDR1 SGHRS and CDR2 YFSETQ. There are 16 residues in the CDR3. V lost 0 bases to trimming and J lost 0 bases, with 7 bases between them. TCRdb reprocessed the reads via MiXCR and lists one record per CDR3 protein. The data contain around 450,000 distinct CDR3 sequences, 30% to 40% of them singletons. Sequenced: PBMCs. The sequence derives from a human donor in good health (CMV status not recorded). Some clones in this sample may be carry-over from other donors' samples. The chain links TRBV5-1 to TRBJ1-6; D is undetermined. CDR3 in amino acids: CASSLEGDSYNSPLHF. CDR3 DNA: TGCGCCAGCAGCTTGGAGGGAGACTCCTATAATTCACCCCTCCACTTT.